A selection of T cell receptor beta chains follows, all from one sample in a study of blood T cell repertoires in COVID-19. The table came from immunoSEQ multiplex PCR; TCRdb's copy has only in-frame clones and leaves some out. The repertoire includes 150,000 to 200,000 clones, about 80% of them detected once, and 3% to 3.5% sits in the top ten. The sample was PBMCs or T cells enriched from blood (not recorded which). Source of these receptors: a woman aged 55-69 years who had recovered from COVID-19. Each CDR3 is given with its conserved first and last residue. The D gene is left open where the match is weak. Clone size is stated in some rows and not others, as once, few, many or a class when expanded.

>TRBD2|TRBV6-5|TRBJ2-3|few
CASSLDSAGGPDTQYF
TGTGCCAGCAGTTTGGACTCAGCGGGGGGGCCAGATACGCAGTATTTT
>TRBD1|TRBV24-1|TRBJ2-4|NA
CATSDPTRQGGQNIQYF
TGTGCCACCAGTGACCCTACGAGACAGGGGGGCCAAAACATTCAGTACTTC
>TRBD2|TRBV5-4|TRBJ2-1|NA
CASTLAGSTREQFF
TGTGCCAGCACCCTAGCGGGCTCAACCAGAGAGCAGTTCTTC
>TRBD1|TRBV5-1|TRBJ1-3|NA
CASSWGQGAGNTIYF
TGCGCCAGCAGCTGGGGACAGGGGGCTGGAAACACCATATATTTT
>TRBD2|TRBV3-1/TRBV3-2|TRBJ2-1|many
CASSQIGLASYNEQFF
TGTGCCAGCAGCCAAATAGGACTAGCTTCTTACAATGAGCAGTTCTTC
>TRBD1|TRBV10-2|TRBJ2-7|NA
CASSRQGVTYEQYF
TGCGCCAGCAGCCGACAGGGGGTAACGTACGAGCAGTACTTC
>NA|TRBV12-3/TRBV12-4|TRBJ2-3|NA
CASSYRVTDTQYF
TGTGCCAGCAGCTACAGGGTTACAGATACGCAGTATTTT
>NA|TRBV6-5|TRBJ2-3|NA
CASTKKGGADTQYF
TGTGCCAGCACCAAAAAGGGGGGGGCAGATACGCAGTATTTT
>NA|TRBV6-5|TRBJ2-2|NA
CASSYDTSNTGELFF
TGTGCCAGCAGTTACGACACCTCGAACACCGGGGAGCTGTTTTTT
>TRBD2|TRBV5-6|TRBJ2-1|NA
CASSGTTGGPSSYNEQFF
TGTGCCAGCAGCGGCACAACGGGGGGGCCTAGCTCCTACAATGAGCAGTTCTTC
>TRBD2|TRBV27|TRBJ2-7|NA
CASSQTSGLAGATTYEQYF
TGTGCCAGCAGCCAAACCTCGGGACTAGCGGGGGCCACCACCTACGAGCAGTACTTC
>NA|TRBV4-1|TRBJ2-1|few
CASSPGTSDEQFF
TGCGCCAGCAGCCCAGGGACTTCTGATGAGCAGTTCTTC
>NA|TRBV14|TRBJ1-2|few
CASSRTGTGLLGYTF
TGTGCCAGCAGCCGAACCGGGACGGGACTTCTTGGCTACACCTTC
>TRBD1|TRBV19|TRBJ1-1|NA
CASSKTGVSEAFF
TGTGCCAGTAGTAAGACAGGGGTCTCTGAAGCTTTCTTT
>TRBD1|TRBV7-8|TRBJ2-1|NA
CASSLEGQSYNEQFF
TGTGCCAGCAGCTTAGAGGGACAGTCCTACAATGAGCAGTTCTTC
>TRBD1|TRBV7-9|TRBJ1-5|many
CASSDRGQSQPQHF
TGTGCCAGCTCGGACAGGGGGCAGAGTCAGCCCCAGCATTTT
>NA|TRBV5-6|TRBJ2-4|NA
CASSFTGWQNIQYF
TGTGCCAGCAGCTTTACAGGGTGGCAAAACATTCAGTACTTC
>NA|TRBV6-5|TRBJ1-2|NA
CASSYSPSTNLGGYTF
TGTGCCAGCAGTTACTCACCCTCAACTAACTTAGGAGGCTACACCTTC
>TRBD2|TRBV7-2|TRBJ2-3|NA
CASSAYWAGLLADTQYF
TGTGCCAGCAGCGCTTATTGGGCGGGACTACTGGCAGATACGCAGTATTTT
>TRBD1|TRBV29-1|TRBJ1-5|NA
CSELTGEAQPQHF
TGCAGCGAGTTAACAGGGGAAGCTCAGCCCCAGCATTTT
>TRBD2|TRBV4-1|TRBJ2-5|NA
CASSRLGGAFVETQYF
TGCGCCAGCAGCCGTCTCGGGGGGGCCTTCGTGGAGACCCAGTACTTC
>NA|TRBV5-6|TRBJ1-3|NA
CASSLGGGNTIYF
TGTGCCAGCAGCTTGGGCGGGGGAAACACCATATATTTT
>NA|TRBV7-9|TRBJ2-3|NA
CASSLGGLGGSTDTQYF
TGTGCCAGCAGCCTAGGGGGTTTGGGGGGAAGCACAGATACGCAGTATTTT
>NA|TRBV7-9|TRBJ1-1|NA
CASSQKVGGRGTEAFF
TGTGCCAGCAGCCAAAAGGTGGGGGGGCGCGGCACTGAAGCTTTCTTT
>NA|TRBV6-1|TRBJ1-5|once
CASSESGPYQPQHF
TGTGCCAGCAGTGAAAGCGGGCCCTATCAGCCCCAGCATTTT
>TRBD1|TRBV9|TRBJ1-2|NA
CASTLSGQSGGRGNYGYTF
TGTGCCAGCACCCTATCCGGACAATCAGGGGGCAGGGGTAACTATGGCTACACCTTC
>NA|TRBV18|TRBJ2-7|NA
CASSPPTGSWYEQYF
TGTGCCAGCTCACCACCTACAGGGTCCTGGTACGAGCAGTACTTC
>NA|TRBV5-1|TRBJ1-5|NA
CASSLSGDGNQPQHF
TGCGCCAGCAGCTTGAGCGGGGACGGCAATCAGCCCCAGCATTTT
>TRBD2|TRBV11-2|TRBJ2-7|NA
CASSLDWGGGSYEQYF
TGTGCCAGCAGCTTAGATTGGGGGGGAGGCTCCTACGAGCAGTACTTC
>NA|TRBV30|TRBJ2-5|NA
CAWSQGLFGETQYF
TGTGCCTGGTCCCAGGGGCTCTTCGGCGAGACCCAGTACTTC
>TRBD2|TRBV24-1|TRBJ2-1|NA
CATSDLSGGRFF
TGTGCCACCAGTGATTTAAGCGGGGGGCGGTTCTTC
>TRBD1|TRBV19|TRBJ1-2|NA
CASSLKTGGNYGYTF
TGTGCCAGTAGTTTGAAGACAGGGGGAAACTATGGCTACACCTTC
>TRBD1|TRBV19|TRBJ1-1|NA
CASSSYGQGNTEAFF
TGTGCCAGTAGTTCCTATGGACAGGGGAACACTGAAGCTTTCTTT
>NA|TRBV6-1|TRBJ1-3|once
CASSDNPGSGNTIYF
TGTGCCAGCAGTGATAACCCAGGCTCTGGAAACACCATATATTTT
>TRBD2|TRBV30|TRBJ2-3|NA
CAWQRQRGGRADTQYF
TGTGCCTGGCAACGTCAGCGGGGGGGCCGGGCAGATACGCAGTATTTT
>NA|TRBV30|TRBJ1-2|NA
CAWRRRENYGYTF
TGTGCCTGGCGGCGAAGGGAGAACTATGGCTACACCTTC
>NA|TRBV7-2|TRBJ2-7|NA
CASSSQPAYEQYF
TGTGCCAGCAGCTCTCAACCGGCCTACGAGCAGTACTTC
>NA|TRBV20-1|TRBJ2-1|NA
CSAIETGTYNEQFF
TGCAGTGCTATTGAGACAGGTACCTACAATGAGCAGTTCTTC
>TRBD1|TRBV9|TRBJ2-7|NA
CASSVVDRGKRYEQYF
TGTGCCAGCAGCGTAGTGGACAGGGGAAAACGCTACGAGCAGTACTTC
>NA|TRBV7-9|TRBJ1-5|NA
CASSLVSGGNQPQHF
TGTGCCAGCAGCTTAGTGTCAGGGGGCAATCAGCCCCAGCATTTT
>NA|TRBV27|TRBJ2-7|NA
CASSSQYEQYF
TGTGCCAGCAGTTCCCAGTACGAGCAGTACTTC
>TRBD1|TRBV27|TRBJ1-6|NA
CASRIGTGGSPLHF
TGTGCCAGCAGGATCGGGACAGGGGGTTCACCCCTCCACTTT
>TRBD1|TRBV6-5|TRBJ2-7|NA
CASSYSGQASYEQYF
TGTGCCAGCAGTTACTCTGGACAGGCCTCCTACGAGCAGTACTTC
>TRBD1|TRBV2|TRBJ1-4|NA
CASSEWQGGGEKLFF
TGTGCCAGCAGTGAGTGGCAGGGGGGAGGTGAAAAACTGTTTTTT
>NA|TRBV18|TRBJ2-7|NA
CASSPLQGGRGEQYF
TGTGCCAGCTCACCATTACAGGGCGGGCGCGGAGAGCAGTACTTC
>TRBD1|TRBV5-6|TRBJ2-6|NA
CASSEQGARSGANVLTF
TGTGCCAGCAGCGAACAGGGGGCTCGGTCTGGGGCCAACGTCCTGACTTTC
>TRBD2|TRBV3-1/TRBV3-2|TRBJ2-7|NA
CASSQEVTGGHEQYF
TGTGCCAGCAGCCAGGAAGTCACGGGGGGGCACGAGCAGTACTTC
>TRBD1|TRBV3-1/TRBV3-2|TRBJ2-2|NA
CASSQDHGTVNTGELFF
TGTGCCAGCAGCCAAGATCATGGGACAGTGAACACCGGGGAGCTGTTTTTT
>NA|TRBV6-5|TRBJ2-1|many
CASSYAGTNEQFF
TGTGCCAGCAGCTATGCGGGGACCAATGAGCAGTTCTTC
>NA|TRBV6-5|TRBJ2-6|NA
CASGRSGANVLTF
TGTGCCAGCGGCAGATCCGGGGCCAACGTCCTGACTTTC
>NA|TRBV11-3|TRBJ1-1|few
CASSPSGQNTEAFF
TGTGCCAGCAGCCCATCAGGACAGAACACTGAAGCTTTCTTT
>NA|TRBV5-4|TRBJ1-2|once
CASSLDRANYGYTF
TGTGCCAGCAGCTTGGACAGGGCAAACTATGGCTACACCTTC
>NA|TRBV7-2|TRBJ1-5|NA
CASSLGSQVFNQPQHF
TGTGCCAGCAGCTTAGGCTCACAGGTTTTCAATCAGCCCCAGCATTTT
>NA|TRBV29-1|TRBJ2-1|NA
CSVAPYNEQFF
TGCAGCGTTGCCCCGTACAATGAGCAGTTCTTC
>NA|TRBV27|TRBJ1-6|NA
CASSGPGTNSPLHF
TGTGCCAGCAGTGGGCCGGGAACAAATTCACCCCTCCACTTT
>TRBD1|TRBV30|TRBJ1-2|NA
CASRDSLRGYTF
TGTGCCTCAAGGGACAGCCTACGGGGCTACACCTTC
>NA|TRBV10-3|TRBJ2-7|NA
CAISVVSYEQYF
TGTGCCATCAGTGTTGTCAGCTACGAGCAGTACTTC
>NA|TRBV5-8|TRBJ2-7|NA
CASSLENLSSFNRGHEQYF
TGTGCCAGCAGCTTGGAGAATCTTTCGAGTTTTAATAGGGGCCACGAGCAGTACTTC
>NA|TRBV7-2|TRBJ1-5|NA
CASSPRGINQPQHF
TGTGCCAGCAGCCCCCGGGGAATAAATCAGCCCCAGCATTTT
>NA|TRBV18|TRBJ1-3|NA
CASSPDIQSSGNTIYF
TGTGCCAGCTCACCCGATATACAGAGCTCTGGAAACACCATATATTTT